This TCR beta chain stems from a study of identical twins. TCRdb used MiXCR to reprocess the 5' RACE reads, holding one entry per CDR3 protein. The data hold roughly 220,000 distinct CDR3 sequences, with 6.5% observed a single time. The CDR3 is 15 residues long. This clonotype was counted ten times or more. Its cognate antigen is unknown. Relative to the germline gene, one junction end is altered; a read error may explain this. Study-wide results and limits: Invariant MAIT and iNKT cells may have partly biased zero-insertion analyses.

This same sample was also taken into another study, of T cells expressing NK-cell markers.

V usage is TRBV12-3 or TRBV12-4 and J usage is TRBJ2-7, with 7 bases aligning to TRBD2. Material for sequencing was CD8+ T cells sorted from blood. The TCR comes from a woman under 30 in good health. Here the CDR3 DNA reads TGTGCCAGCAGCTTAGGTCGGGACTACTCCTACGAGCAGTACTTC. Protein: CASSLGRDYSYEQYF.